This T cell receptor (beta chain) is drawn from a study of blood T cell repertoires in COVID-19. On the study more broadly: Sites across the United States, Italy and Spain contributed samples from acute and convalescent COVID-19. PBMCs, B-cell-depleted T cells, or T cells were the source of the cDNA or gDNA that made up the material.

The V end was cut by 5 bases, the J end by 1 base, with 8 bases between. The germline V gene has CDR1 SEHNR and CDR2 FQNEAQ (reference sequence). This CDR3 has 13 amino acids. As originally analysed: It was from reference gene primer amplification that nucleated cell counts were estimated. The table came from immunoSEQ multiplex PCR; TCRdb's copy has only in-frame clones and leaves some out. V and J calls and clone size come straight from that table; D and trimming were deduced from the DNA. The table shows some 250,000 clones, with about 85% occurring only once. Only a few counts were recorded for this clone.

V and J are TRBV7-9 and TRBJ1-2, with D maybe TRBD1 (5 bases). Sequencing was done on a sample of peripheral blood. The TCR originated in a man between 60 and 75 years old who had recovered from COVID-19. CDR3 region: CASSETVNYGYTF. DNA for the CDR3: TGTGCCAGCAGCGAGACAGTTAACTATGGCTACACCTTC.